This T cell receptor beta chain was profiled in a study of cytomegalovirus exposure and HLA in healthy donors. CDR1 and CDR2 from the germline V gene are MNHEY and SVGAGI. CDR3 length: 15 residues. J lost 7 bases, V lost 3 bases, and 5 bases had no gene match. PCR was performed using 60 Vbeta and 13 Jbeta primers. Clones were read by immunoSEQ multiplex PCR, and TCRdb kept only the in-frame ones, dropping some. Of about 110,000 clones listed, less than 85% are singletons. In this sample, this clone turned up a few times. The specimen sequenced was PBMCs. The gene calls are TRBV6-5 and TRBJ2-3; TRBD2 matches 12 bases. This receptor was obtained from a woman aged 40 to 50 in good health and CMV-seropositive. In nucleotides, the CDR3 is TGTGCCAGCAGTTATGCGACTAGCGGGGGATATACGCAGTATTTT. Encoded protein: CASSYATSGGYTQYF.